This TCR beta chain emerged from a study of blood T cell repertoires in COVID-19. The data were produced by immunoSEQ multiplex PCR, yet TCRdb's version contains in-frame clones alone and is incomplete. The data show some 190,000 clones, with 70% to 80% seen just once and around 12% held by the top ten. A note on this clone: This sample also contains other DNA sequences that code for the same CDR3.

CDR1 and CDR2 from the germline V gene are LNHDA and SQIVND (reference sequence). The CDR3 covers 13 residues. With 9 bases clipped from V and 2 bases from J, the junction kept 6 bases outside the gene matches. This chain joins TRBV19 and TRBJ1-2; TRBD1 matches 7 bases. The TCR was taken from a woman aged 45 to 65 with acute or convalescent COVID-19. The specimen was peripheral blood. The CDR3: CASRDRANYGYTF. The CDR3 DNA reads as TGTGCCAGCCGAGACAGGGCAAACTATGGCTACACCTTC. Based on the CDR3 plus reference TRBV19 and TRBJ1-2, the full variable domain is DGGITQSPKYLFRKEGQNVTLSCEQNLNHDAMYWYRQDPGQGLRLIYYSQIVNDFQKGDIAEGYSVSREKKESFPLTVTSAQKNPTAFYLCASRDRANYGYTFGSGTRLTVV.